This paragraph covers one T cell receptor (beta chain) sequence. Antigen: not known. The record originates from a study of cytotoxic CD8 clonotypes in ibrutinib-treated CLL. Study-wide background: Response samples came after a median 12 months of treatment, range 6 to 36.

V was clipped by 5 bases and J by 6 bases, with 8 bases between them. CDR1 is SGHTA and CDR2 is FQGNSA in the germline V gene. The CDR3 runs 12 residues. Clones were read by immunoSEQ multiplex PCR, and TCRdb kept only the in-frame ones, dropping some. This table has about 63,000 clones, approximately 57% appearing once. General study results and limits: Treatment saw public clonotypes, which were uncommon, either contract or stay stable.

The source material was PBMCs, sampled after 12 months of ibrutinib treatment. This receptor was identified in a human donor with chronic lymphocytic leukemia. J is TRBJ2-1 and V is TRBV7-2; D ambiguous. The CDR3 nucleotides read TGTGCCAGCAGCCACCCATTCAATGAGCAGTTCTTC. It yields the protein CASSHPFNEQFF.